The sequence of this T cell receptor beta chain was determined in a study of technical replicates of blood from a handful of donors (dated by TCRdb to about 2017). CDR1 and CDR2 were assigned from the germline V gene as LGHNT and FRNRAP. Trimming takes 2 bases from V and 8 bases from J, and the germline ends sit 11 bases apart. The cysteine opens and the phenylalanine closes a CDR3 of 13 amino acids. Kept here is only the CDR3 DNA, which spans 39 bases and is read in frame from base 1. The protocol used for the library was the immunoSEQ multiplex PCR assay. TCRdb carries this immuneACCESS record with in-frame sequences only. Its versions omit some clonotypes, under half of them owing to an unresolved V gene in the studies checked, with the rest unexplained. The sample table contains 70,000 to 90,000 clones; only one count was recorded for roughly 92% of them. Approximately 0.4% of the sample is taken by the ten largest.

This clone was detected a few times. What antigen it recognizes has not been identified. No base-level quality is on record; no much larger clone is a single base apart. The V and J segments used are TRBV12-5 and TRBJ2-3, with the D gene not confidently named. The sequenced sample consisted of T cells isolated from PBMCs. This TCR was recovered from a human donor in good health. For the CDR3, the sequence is CASGLPLEPTQYF. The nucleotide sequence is TGTGCTAGTGGTTTGCCCCTAGAACCTACGCAGTATTTT.